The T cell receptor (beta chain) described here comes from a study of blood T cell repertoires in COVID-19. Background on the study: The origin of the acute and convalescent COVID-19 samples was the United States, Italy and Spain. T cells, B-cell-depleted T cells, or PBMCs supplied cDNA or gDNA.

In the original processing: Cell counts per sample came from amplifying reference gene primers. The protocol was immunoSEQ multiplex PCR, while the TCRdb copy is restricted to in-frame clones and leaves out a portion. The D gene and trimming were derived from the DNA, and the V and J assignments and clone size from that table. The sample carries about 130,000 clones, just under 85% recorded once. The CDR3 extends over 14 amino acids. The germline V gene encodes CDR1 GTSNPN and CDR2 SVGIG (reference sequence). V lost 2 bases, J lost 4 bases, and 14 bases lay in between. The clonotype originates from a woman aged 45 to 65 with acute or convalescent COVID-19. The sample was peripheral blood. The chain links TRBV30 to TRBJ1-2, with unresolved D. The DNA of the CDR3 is TGTGCCTGGAGTTTAGGGCCCGAGGGCTATGGCTACACCTTC. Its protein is CAWSLGPEGYGYTF. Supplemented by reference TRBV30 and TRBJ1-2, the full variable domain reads SQTIHQWPATLVQPVGSPLSLECTVEGTSNPNLYWYRQAAGRGLQLLFYSVGIGQISSEVPQNLSASRPQDRQFILSSKKLLLSDSGFYLCAWSLGPEGYGYTFGSGTRLTVV.